This T cell receptor (beta chain) was identified in a study of blood T cell repertoires in COVID-19. Whole-study context: Sample material is recorded as cDNA or gDNA derived from T cells, B-cell-depleted T cells, or PBMCs.

Germline CDR1 is SGDLS and CDR2 is YYNGEE. The junction had 3 bases not matched to a gene; V was cut back by 1 base and J by 5 bases. The CDR3 length is 14 residues. In the original workflow: Estimation of nucleated cell counts was performed using reference gene primer amplification. The data were produced by immunoSEQ multiplex PCR, yet TCRdb's version contains in-frame clones alone and is incomplete. V and J calls and clone size are those listed in that table; D and trimming were worked out from the DNA. The sample has 84,000 or so clones; 60% to 80% are singletons. The chain couples TRBV9 to TRBJ2-3; 8 bases are shared with TRBD1. This TCR was recovered from a human donor in a cohort sampled during active COVID-19. The sequenced material came from peripheral blood. For the CDR3, the DNA is TGTGCCAGCAGCGTATCAGGGGGCCTAGATACGCAGTATTTT. This encodes CASSVSGGLDTQYF.